This T cell receptor beta chain was documented in a study of T cell clonality in common variable immunodeficiency. General study points: What drives increased CVID clonality needs T cell subpopulation sequencing. Fewer deletions and N-nucleotide insertions were reportedly seen in common variable immunodeficiency TCR beta sequences.

Both groups were predominantly of Caucasian heritage. No CVID subject was ill or on immunomodulatory drugs when sampled. Donors gave roughly 5 to 8 ml heparinized peripheral whole blood. The method was immunoSEQ multiplex PCR; TCRdb's version includes in-frame clones alone and lacks a portion of them. The record shows 25,000 to 35,000 clones for this sample, with no singletons present. Germline values: CDR1 SQVTM, CDR2 ANQGSEA. V dropped 6 bases and J dropped 5 bases, with 10 bases sitting between them. This CDR3 is built from 12 residues. This clone is labeled medium-sized. Antigen unknown. The read stops 3 residues short of the end of the CDR3; the missing end is completed from the germline J gene.

The sample was peripheral blood mononuclear cells. This clonotype was sampled from a human donor with common variable immunodeficiency. This chain joins TRBV29-1 and TRBJ1-4; D gene ambiguous. CDR3 DNA (partial): TGCAGCGTAAGGGTCCAAAATGAAAAA. As protein: CSVRVQNEK. The full CDR3 reads CSVRVQNEKLFF. The whole variable domain, filled in from reference TRBV29-1 and TRBJ1-4, reads SAVISQKPSRDICQRGTSLTIQCQVDSQVTMMFWYRQQPGQSLTLIATANQGSEATYESGFVIDKFPISRPNLTFSTLTVSNMSPEDSSIYLCSVRVQNEKLFFGSGTQLSVL.